This record looks at one T cell receptor beta chain sequence and its context. This entry comes from a study of regulatory T cells in long-lasting Graves disease. V lost 9 bases and J lost 6, with 21 bases in between. CDR3 size: 15 residues. Per germline, CDR1 SGDLS and CDR2 YYNGEE. Arm-PCR of CDR3 regions and iRepertoire HTBI primers were the basis on which TCR beta libraries were built. TCRdb independently ran MiXCR on the multiplex PCR reads; one entry per CDR3 protein. The sample lists hundreds of thousands of distinct CDR3 sequences; about 16% were seen once. As to time point: newly diagnosed GD, antithyroid drugs for less than 3 months. Preparation of the TCR library used RNA extracted from PBMCs. The same sample was also studied in work on T cells in Graves' hyperthyroidism and ophthalmopathy.

Sample: peripheral blood mononuclear cells (PBMCs), taken at new diagnosis, from a patient treated with antithyroid drugs. The chain carries TRBV9 and TRBJ2-2; possibly TRBD2 for D (7 bases). This TCR was sampled from a man between 18 and 35 years old with Graves disease. CDR3 bases: TGTGCCACCGGGGCCCATCAAGGGGGGGCCGGGGAGCTGTTTTTT. Translating it yields CATGAHQGGAGELFF. The variable domain in full, completed from reference TRBV9 and TRBJ2-2, reads DSGVTQTPKHLITATGQRVTLRCSPRSGDLSVYWYQQSLDQGLQFLIQYYNGEERAKGNILERFSAQQFPDLHSELNLSSLELGDSALYFCATGAHQGGAGELFFGEGSRLTVL.